This T cell receptor beta chain was recorded in a study of blood T cell repertoires in COVID-19. About the research overall: Samples of COVID-19 (acute and convalescent) were obtained from the United States, Italy and Spain. Sources were T cells, B-cell-depleted T cells, or PBMCs; the material itself was cDNA or gDNA.

Germline V lookup: CDR1 SNHLY, CDR2 FYNNEI. V lost 4 bases and J lost 4; bases outside the gene matches: 4. The CDR3 spans 15 residues. Per the original methods: Researchers report that nucleated cell counts were estimated from reference gene primer amplification. Profiled with immunoSEQ multiplex PCR; TCRdb holds only in-frame clones, not every one. Clone size and the V and J calls come from that table; the DNA yielded D and trimming. The data contain around 63,000 clones, 80% to 85% of them singletons. The sequence was obtained from an elderly woman with active or convalescent COVID-19. The material sequenced was peripheral blood. The chain links TRBV2 to TRBJ1-6; the match to TRBD1 covers 7 bases. The CDR3 sequence is CASSAGQAYNSPLHF. The CDR3 bases are TGTGCCAGCAGTGCCGGACAGGCTTATAATTCACCCCTCCACTTT.